These 23 T cell receptor beta chains originate from one sample sequenced in a study of OX40 agonist ivuxolimab in advanced cancers. Using immunoSEQ multiplex PCR, the repertoire was profiled, and TCRdb retains in-frame clones only, with some absent. This sample has tens of thousands of clones, with about 91% found just once. This sample comprised CD4+ or CD8+ T cells sorted from blood, obtained in a trial of the OX40 agonist ivuxolimab. These receptors were collected from an adult with an advanced solid tumor such as melanoma, head and neck, liver or kidney cancer.

The J gene is TRBJ2-5, the V gene TRBV5-1; the D gene is possibly TRBD2 (6 bases). This CDR3 is 15 amino acids long. Germline CDR1 SGHRS, CDR2 YFSETQ. The V end was cut by 0 bases, the J end by 1 base, with 10 bases between. The CDR3 loop is CASSLGGGAQETQYF. In nucleotides, the CDR3 is TGCGCCAGCAGCTTGGGTGGCGGGGCCCAAGAGACCCAGTACTTC.

The chain recombines TRBV5-5 with TRBJ1-1, with 10 bases lining up with TRBD1. This CDR3 has 15 amino acids. V was pared by 4 bases and J by 3 bases, with 6 bases of the junction left unmatched. Germline V CDR1 and CDR2: SGHKS, YYEKEE (reference sequence). CDR3 in amino acids: CASSREGQGYTEAFF. DNA for the CDR3: TGTGCCAGCAGCAGAGAGGGACAGGGGTACACTGAAGCTTTCTTT.

This clone was found once. The gene calls are TRBV28 and TRBJ2-7, with a tentative D call TRBD2 (6 bases). The V end was cut by 4 bases, the J end by 9 bases, with 13 bases between. CDR3 length: 12 amino acids. Germline V gene sequence: CDR1 MDHEN, CDR2 SYDVKM. The CDR3 nucleotides read TGTGCCAGCAGTTCGCCGGGGGTAGGGCAGTACTTC. Residues: CASSSPGVGQYF.

V gene TRBV7-9 combines with J gene TRBJ2-6, with D perhaps TRBD1 (6 bases). The CDR3 loop spans 17 amino acids. V was pared by 6 bases and J by 3 bases, with 18 bases between. Germline V gene sequence: CDR1 SEHNR, CDR2 FQNEAQ (reference sequence). The CDR3 sequence is CASSYTPGGYGANVLTF. CDR3 DNA: TGTGCCAGCAGTTATACCCCTGGGGGCTATGGGGCCAACGTCCTGACTTTC. Filled out from reference TRBV7-9 and TRBJ2-6, the complete variable domain reads DTGVSQNPRHKITKRGQNVTFRCDPISEHNRLYWYRQTLGQGPEFLTYFQNEAQLEKSRLLSDRFSAERPKGSFSTLEIQRTEQGDSAMYLCASSYTPGGYGANVLTFGAGSRLTVL.

The genes are TRBV11-2 and TRBJ2-5; TRBD2 is a possible D gene (6 bases). This CDR3 comprises 15 residues. Germline V CDR1 and CDR2: SGHAT, FQNNGV. Trimming took 5 bases from V and 2 from J, leaving 15 bases between them. CDR3 DNA sequence: TGTGCCAGCAGCAAAAGGACTATGCTTCAAGAGACCCAGTACTTC. Its translation: CASSKRTMLQETQYF.

This clone was counted only a few times. The CDR3 sequence: CASSRDRRDNSPLHF. CDR3 nucleotide sequence: TGTGCCAGCAGCCGGGACAGACGAGATAATTCACCCCTCCACTTT. The rearrangement joins TRBV6-5 to TRBJ1-6, with 7 bases identical to TRBD1. The CDR3 is made up of 15 amino acids. V dropped 6 bases and J dropped 5; count of bases not matched to a gene: 7. The germline gives CDR1 MNHEY, CDR2 SVGAGI.

The rearrangement links TRBV30 to TRBJ1-1; 10 nucleotides line up with TRBD1. Germline loops: CDR1 GTSNPN, CDR2 SVGIG (reference sequence). The CDR3 totals 17 residues. J gave up 4 bases and V 2 bases, and 13 bases lay outside the gene matches. Written as DNA, the CDR3 is TGTGCCTGGAGTTTAGCACCCGGGACAGGGGTTCCCACTGAAGCTTTCTTT. Translating gives CAWSLAPGTGVPTEAFF. Looking up the rest from reference TRBV30 and TRBJ1-1 gives the full variable domain: SQTIHQWPATLVQPVGSPLSLECTVEGTSNPNLYWYRQAAGRGLQLLFYSVGIGQISSEVPQNLSASRPQDRQFILSSKKLLLSDSGFYLCAWSLAPGTGVPTEAFFGQGTRLTVV.

CDR3: CASSEVQETQYF. The CDR3, as DNA: TGTGCCAGCAGTGAGGTCCAAGAGACCCAGTACTTC. The chain carries TRBV6-1 and TRBJ2-5, with D unresolved. The CDR3 spans 12 residues. V lost 3 bases, J lost 1 base, and 3 bases lay in between. Germline V CDR1 and CDR2: MNHNS, SASEGT.

The rearrangement joins TRBV5-3 to TRBJ1-5; possible D gene TRBD1, 6 bases. TRBV5-3 belongs to the ORF category, with a function that is uncertain. Trimming cost V 0 bases and J 0 bases, with 10 bases left between them. This CDR3 region has 16 residues. The CDR3 coding sequence is TGTGCCAGAAGCTTGGATTACAGGGATAGCAATCAGCCCCAGCATTTT. Translating it yields CARSLDYRDSNQPQHF.

The J gene is TRBJ2-7, the V gene TRBV5-5, with 8 bases lining up with TRBD2. Germline V gene lookup returns CDR1 SGHKS and CDR2 YYEKEE (reference sequence). The CDR3 consists of 16 residues. The ends lost 0 bases at V and 5 bases at J; junction bases unmatched: 10. CDR3 in amino acids: CASSLAGTGGHHEQYF. CDR3 nucleotides: TGTGCCAGCAGCTTGGCCGGGACGGGAGGGCACCACGAGCAGTACTTC. The full variable domain, with the rest looked up from reference TRBV5-5 and TRBJ2-7, is DAGVTQSPTHLIKTRGQQVTLRCSPISGHKSVSWYQQVLGQGPQFIFQYYEKEERGRGNFPDRFSARQFPNYSSELNVNALLLGDSALYLCASSLAGTGGHHEQYFGPGTRLTVT.

The V call is TRBV5-5, the J call TRBJ2-2; TRBD2 might be the D (6 bases). Trimming took 7 bases from V and 4 from J, leaving 14 bases between them. The germline CDR1 and CDR2 sequences are SGHKS and YYEKEE (reference sequence). This CDR3 spans 14 amino acids. This CDR3 is CASVGYGSTGELFF. The DNA for the CDR3 is TGTGCCAGCGTCGGTTACGGGAGCACCGGGGAGCTGTTTTTT.

The CDR3 DNA reads TGTGCCAGTAGTTCCTTATATGGCACCGGGGAGCTGTTTTTT. Protein sequence: CASSSLYGTGELFF. This chain links TRBV19 with TRBJ2-2; D is undetermined. This CDR3 contains 14 residues. With 5 bases removed from V and 4 bases from J, the gap between germline ends came to 11 bases. The germline V gene has CDR1 LNHDA and CDR2 SQIVND (reference sequence).

J is TRBJ2-7 and V is TRBV6-5; possibly TRBD2 for D (6 bases). This CDR3 comprises 15 residues. Trimming took 5 bases from V and 6 from J, leaving 20 bases between them. CDR1 and CDR2 (germline): MNHEY, SVGAGI. In DNA form, the CDR3 reads TGTGCCAGCAGTATGGGACTCAATGATTTCCGCGAGCAGTACTTC. The encoded protein is CASSMGLNDFREQYF.

The rearrangement links TRBV2 to TRBJ2-3, with D perhaps TRBD2 (7 bases). The CDR3 loop spans 15 amino acids. Germline V CDR1 and CDR2: SNHLY, FYNNEI. V lost 4 bases and J 5 bases, leaving 16 bases between the germline ends. The CDR3 reads CASSAPGAGVDTQYF. Here the CDR3 DNA reads TGTGCCAGCAGTGCCCCGGGGGCGGGAGTAGATACGCAGTATTTT.

The rearrangement uses TRBV27 and TRBJ1-2, with 10 nucleotides matching TRBD1. Per germline, CDR1 MNHEY and CDR2 SMNVEV (reference sequence). V trimming: 6 bases; J trimming: 8 bases; junction bases outside the gene matches: 6. The CDR3 covers 13 residues. Here the CDR3 reads CASRVDRGGGYTF. The CDR3 region has the DNA TGTGCCAGCAGGGTGGACAGGGGGGGAGGCTACACCTTC.

This chain uses TRBV9 with TRBJ2-7, with 9 bases fitting TRBD1. Germline assignment: CDR1 SGDLS and CDR2 YYNGEE. This CDR3 comprises 13 residues. After removal of 3 bases from V and 7 bases from J, the junction contained 5 bases not matched to a gene. The CDR3 bases are TGTGCCAGCAGCGGGACAGGGGCGGGGGAGCAGTACTTC. This translates into CASSGTGAGEQYF.

This chain joins TRBV18 and TRBJ1-5; 8 bases line up with TRBD1. This CDR3 is 15 amino acids long. Trimming removed 3 bases from V and 1 base from J; junction bases left unmatched: 2. Germline lookup yields CDR1 KGHSH and CDR2 LQKENI. This CDR3 is CASSPQGASNQPQHF. The CDR3, as DNA: TGTGCCAGCTCACCCCAGGGGGCGAGCAATCAGCCCCAGCATTTT.

V and J are TRBV4-1 and TRBJ1-1; D is possibly TRBD1 (5 bases). V lost 1 base to trimming and J lost 3 bases, with 15 bases between them. CDR3 size: 16 residues. CDR1 and CDR2 from the germline V gene are MGHRA and YSYEKL. Here the CDR3 reads CASSQVAQVGDTEAFF. DNA for the CDR3: TGCGCCAGCAGCCAAGTGGCCCAGGTGGGGGACACTGAAGCTTTCTTT.

This sequence joins TRBV5-1 and TRBJ2-3; 12 bases are shared with TRBD2. In germline, CDR1 is SGHRS, CDR2 YFSETQ. The trim removed 4 bases at V and 5 bases at J, leaving 2 bases unmatched. This CDR3 is built from 14 residues. CDR3 protein: CASSTGLAGDTQYF. In DNA form, the CDR3 reads TGCGCCAGCAGCACGGGACTAGCGGGAGATACGCAGTATTTT. The full variable domain, rest sourced from reference TRBV5-1 and TRBJ2-3, is KAGVTQTPRYLIKTRGQQVTLSCSPISGHRSVSWYQQTPGQGLQFLFEYFSETQRNKGNFPGRFSGRQFSNSRSEMNVSTLELGDSALYLCASSTGLAGDTQYFGPGTRLTVL.

This chain's CDR3 is CASSLVAGGPGDTQYF. The CDR3 DNA follows: TGTGCCAGCAGCTTAGTCGCGGGGGGGCCAGGGGATACGCAGTATTTT. J is TRBJ2-3 and V is TRBV7-2; TRBD2 agrees at 9 bases. Germline V lookup: CDR1 SGHTA, CDR2 FQGNSA. The CDR3 runs to 16 residues. Unmatched junction bases numbered 8, after V lost 1 base and J lost 6 bases. Full variable domain (rest looked up from reference TRBV7-2 and TRBJ2-3): GAGVSQSPSNKVTEKGKDVELRCDPISGHTALYWYRQSLGQGLEFLIYFQGNSAPDKSGLPSDRFSAERTGGSVSTLTIQRTQQEDSAVYLCASSLVAGGPGDTQYFGPGTRLTVL.

About this clone itself: Different DNA sequences within this sample yield the same CDR3. V is TRBV7-2 and J is TRBJ1-2; TRBD1 aligns across 7 bases. V lost 5 bases, J lost 0 bases, and 0 bases stayed unmatched. This CDR3 spans 13 amino acids. CDR1 and CDR2 from the germline V gene are SGHTA and FQGNSA. The CDR3 here is CASSQGANYGYTF. The CDR3 DNA is TGTGCCAGCAGCCAGGGGGCTAACTATGGCTACACCTTC.

This clone was recorded only once. The V gene is TRBV5-4, the J gene TRBJ2-2, with TRBD2 matching over 10 bases. Germline trimming cut 2 bases from V and 3 bases from J; bases unmatched to any gene: 4. From germline, CDR1 is SGHNT and CDR2 YYREEE (reference sequence). This CDR3 region has 16 residues. The DNA for the CDR3 is TGTGCCAGCAGCTTAGGTCTAGCGGGAGACACCGGGGAGCTGTTTTTT. It encodes CASSLGLAGDTGELFF. The entire variable domain, with the rest obtained from reference TRBV5-4 and TRBJ2-2, is as follows: ETGVTQSPTHLIKTRGQQVTLRCSSQSGHNTVSWYQQALGQGPQFIFQYYREEENGRGNFPPRFSGLQFPNYSSELNVNALELDDSALYLCASSLGLAGDTGELFFGEGSRLTVL.

The chain links TRBV5-1 to TRBJ2-2; no reliable D call. Germline CDR1 SGHRS, CDR2 YFSETQ. With 6 bases removed from V and 6 bases from J, the gap between germline ends came to 15 bases. The CDR3 is made up of 14 amino acids. CDR3 region: CASTLALGSGELFF. In DNA form, the CDR3 reads TGCGCCAGCACCCTTGCTCTGGGGTCCGGGGAGCTGTTTTTT. The entire variable domain, with the rest obtained from reference TRBV5-1 and TRBJ2-2, is as follows: KAGVTQTPRYLIKTRGQQVTLSCSPISGHRSVSWYQQTPGQGLQFLFEYFSETQRNKGNFPGRFSGRQFSNSRSEMNVSTLELGDSALYLCASTLALGSGELFFGEGSRLTVL.